This TCR beta chain came from a study of T cells in Graves' hyperthyroidism and ophthalmopathy. Looking at the study overall: The initial diagnosis was the point when peripheral blood was collected, ahead of any treatment.

TCR beta CDR3 regions were amplified from RNA. First-round RT-PCR with HTBI primers amplified the TCR CDR3 region. TCRdb passed the multiplex PCR reads through MiXCR, listing each CDR3 protein once. This sample yields hundreds of thousands of distinct CDR3 sequences, of which 20% to 25% are seen a single time; around 60% belongs to the top ten. About this clonotype: Its antigen is undetermined.

Study-wide results and caveats: Most expanded thyroid clonotypes above 0.001 also appeared in blood.

With duration under 3 months, ophthalmopathy was active: Clinical Activity Score at least 3, NOSPECS at least 4. The authors obtained PBMCs from more than 9.5 ml of fresh peripheral blood. Per the germline V gene, CDR1 is MDHEN and CDR2 is SYDVKM. The CDR3 has 13 amino acids. V lost 8 bases and J lost 5, with 15 bases in between. This clonotype was obtained from a man aged 25 to 40 with Graves' ophthalmopathy. The genes are TRBV28 and TRBJ1-1; TRBD1 might be the D (5 bases). Sequenced sample: blood. For the CDR3, the DNA is TGTGCCAGCGAGCAGGGTATTTTGACTGAAGCTTTCTTT. This gives the protein CASEQGILTEAFF. The full variable domain, with the rest looked up from reference TRBV28 and TRBJ1-1, is DVKVTQSSRYLVKRTGEKVFLECVQDMDHENMFWYRQDPGLGLRLIYFSYDVKMKEKGDIPEGYSVSREKKERFSLILESASTNQTSMYLCASEQGILTEAFFGQGTRLTVV.